The 26 T cell receptor beta chains below all came from one sample that was sequenced in a study of blood T cells in healthy people across ages (dated by TCRdb to the mid-2010s). Receptors were amplified or captured by 5' RACE. Sequencing took place on an Illumina HiSeq 2500. A second about 7 to 11 cycle PCR used a sample-barcoded 5' primer and a J-beta primer mix. The public reads were reanalyzed by TCRdb: fastp trimming at Q25, MiXCR alignment, in-frame beta chains only. Rows with a matching CDR3 protein are joined into one entry that keeps the most common DNA and genes. The sample records fewer than 950,000 distinct CDR3 sequences, about 55% of which are singletons. The ten largest clones add up to approximately 40% of the sample. The sample taken for sequencing was blood. The origin of the receptors is an elderly man in good health.

This clonotype was recorded a few times. V gene TRBV29-1 combines with J gene TRBJ2-4; tentative D call: TRBD1 (6 bases). Gene TRBJ2-7 matches the end of the DNA better, so the J call may be wrong. The CDR3 runs to 11 residues. Looked up from germline, CDR1 is SQVTM and CDR2 is ANQGSEA. The chain's CDR3 is CSVATGYEQYF. The CDR3 coding sequence is TGCAGCGTTGCGACAGGCTACGAGCAGTACTTC.

The genes are TRBV3-1 and TRBJ2-3; D gene uncertain. V was trimmed by 0 bases and J by 2 bases, leaving 12 bases between them. CDR3 length: 16 amino acids. Germline V gene sequence: CDR1 LGHDT, CDR2 YNNKEL (reference sequence). Written as DNA, the CDR3 is TGTGCCAGCAGCCAAGATGGAACGGGCCCCACAGATACGCAGTATTTT. As protein: CASSQDGTGPTDTQYF.

V and J are TRBV7-2 and TRBJ1-4; no clear D gene. The germline V and J ends were trimmed by 5 bases and 8 bases, with 15 bases remaining between them. In germline, CDR1 is SGHTA, CDR2 FQGNSA. CDR3 length: 14 amino acids. The CDR3: CASSGEALGEKLFF. CDR3 DNA sequence: TGTGCCAGCAGCGGGGAGGCCCTAGGGGAAAAACTGTTTTTT.

This chain joins TRBV28 and TRBJ2-7, with TRBD1 matching 9 bases. V shed 6 bases and J 5 bases; nucleotides not matched to a gene: 11. CDR1 MDHEN and CDR2 SYDVKM come from the germline V gene. CDR3 length: 15 residues. CDR3 in DNA: TGTGCCAGCAGCCCCCGGACAGGGGTAGTACACGAGCAGTACTTC. Translation: CASSPRTGVVHEQYF.

CDR3 sequence reads: CSARGQSMNTEAFF. The DNA of the CDR3 is TGCAGTGCTAGAGGGCAGTCTATGAACACTGAAGCTTTCTTT. The gene calls are TRBV20-1 and TRBJ1-1; D unresolved. This CDR3 has 14 amino acids. V was pared by 1 base and J by 0 bases, with 9 bases between. Germline V gene sequence: CDR1 DFQATT, CDR2 SNEGSKA (reference sequence).

The gene calls are TRBV27 and TRBJ2-4, with TRBD1 matching 7 bases. The J call may not be correct, given that the DNA end is closer to TRBJ2-7. Germline V gives CDR1 MNHEY, CDR2 SMNVEV (reference sequence). The CDR3 covers 15 residues. Here the CDR3 reads CASTPRQGGAYEQYF. Here the CDR3 DNA reads TGTGCCAGCACCCCACGACAGGGTGGGGCCTACGAGCAGTACTTC.

This clonotype has more than one count but fewer than ten. This sequence joins TRBV5-1 and TRBJ2-5; 7 nucleotides agree with TRBD1. The CDR3 runs 15 residues. V trimming: 2 bases; J trimming: 2 bases; junction bases outside the gene matches: 6. From germline, CDR1 is SGHRS and CDR2 YFSETQ. The CDR3 is CASSLHLTGQETQYF. The CDR3 coding sequence is TGCGCCAGCAGCTTACATCTGACAGGGCAAGAGACCCAGTACTTC.

The chain employs TRBV6-2 or TRBV6-3 and TRBJ2-3; no definite D call. V dropped 2 bases and J dropped 3 bases, with 15 bases sitting between them. Looked up from germline, CDR1 is MNHEY and CDR2 is SVGEGT. The CDR3 runs to 16 residues. Here the CDR3 reads CASSYSAIQKTDTQYF. CDR3 sequence (DNA): TGTGCCAGCAGTTACAGTGCGATTCAAAAGACAGATACGCAGTATTTT.

The chain has TRBV10-3 and TRBJ2-1, with D possibly TRBD1 on 6 matching bases. The CDR3 runs 16 residues. In germline, CDR1 is ENHRY, CDR2 SYGVKD. The V end was cut by 3 bases, the J end by 0 bases, with 12 bases between. The CDR3 sequence is CAISDLGQSSYNEQFF. CDR3 nucleotide sequence: TGTGCCATCAGTGACCTAGGACAGAGCTCCTACAATGAGCAGTTCTTC.

The gene calls are TRBV2 and TRBJ2-5; possibly TRBD2 for D (6 bases). There are 14 residues in the CDR3. Trimming left V 8 bases short and J 2 bases short, with 15 bases between. CDR1 SNHLY and CDR2 FYNNEI come from the germline V gene. The CDR3 nucleotides read TGTGCCAGCGGACTATCCGGATCGCAAGAGACCCAGTACTTC. Its translation is CASGLSGSQETQYF.

This chain links TRBV2 with TRBJ2-2, with 10 bases lining up with TRBD1. Trimming cost V 8 bases and J 4 bases; bases outside gene matches: 10. This CDR3 has 16 amino acids. Germline V lookup: CDR1 SNHLY, CDR2 FYNNEI. In DNA, the CDR3 is TGTGCCAGCGAAGGACCGGGACAGGGGTTCACCGGGGAGCTGTTTTTT. It translates to CASEGPGQGFTGELFF.

Points on this clonotype: Given a much more abundant clone one base away, this may be a read error. V is TRBV6-5 and J is TRBJ2-7; D gene unclear. The CDR3 consists of 13 residues. The V gene's germline CDR1 is MNHEY and CDR2 SVGAGI. The CDR3 region is CASNYPNSYEQYF. The CDR3 nucleotides read TGTGCCAGCAATTACCCGAACTCCTACGAGCAGTACTTC.

As to this clonotype: The junction departs from germline at one end; a sequencing error may be responsible. V gene TRBV7-2 combines with J gene TRBJ1-5; D not certain. Germline CDR1 SGHTA, CDR2 FQGNSA. This CDR3 has 15 amino acids. Written as DNA, the CDR3 is TGTGCCAGTAGCGCCCCCGGACGGAACAATCGGCCCCAGCATTTT. It is translated as CASSAPGRNNRPQHF.

The count of this clonotype is one. V usage is TRBV10-3 and J usage is TRBJ1-5, with D perhaps matching TRBD1 (5 bases). CDR1 is ENHRY, CDR2 SYGVKD, per germline. V was cut by 7 bases and J by 7 bases, with 14 bases left in between. The CDR3 consists of 13 residues. The CDR3 DNA follows: TGTGCCATCACTGCAAAGGAGGGGCAGCCCCAGCATTTT. Translated, it gives CAITAKEGQPQHF.

This clonotype was observed a few times. The chain joins TRBV5-1 to TRBJ2-1, with D perhaps matching TRBD1 (6 bases). This CDR3 comprises 13 residues. The germline gives CDR1 SGHRS, CDR2 YFSETQ. The V end lost 4 bases, the J end lost 5 bases, and 10 bases lay between the germline ends. The CDR3 loop is CASSIGQNNEQFF. The CDR3 bases are TGCGCCAGCAGCATAGGACAGAACAATGAGCAGTTCTTC.

This clonotype was detected only a few times. The chain uses TRBV2 and TRBJ2-5; D unclear. Trimming took off 0 bases at V and 7 bases at J, with 12 bases between the two ends. Germline V CDR1 and CDR2: SNHLY, FYNNEI. CDR3 length: 14 amino acids. This chain's CDR3 is CASSEARLVGTQYF. The DNA of the CDR3 is TGTGCCAGCAGTGAAGCGCGGCTAGTTGGGACCCAGTACTTC.

This clonotype showed up just once. V gene TRBV14 combines with J gene TRBJ1-2, with 8 bases that match TRBD1. J lost 5 bases, V lost 5 bases, and 1 base had no gene match. The CDR3 loop spans 12 amino acids. CDR1 and CDR2 from the germline V gene are SGHDN and FVKESK. Here the CDR3 DNA reads TGTGCCAGCAGCTGGACAGGGTATGGCTACACCTTC. Its protein is CASSWTGYGYTF.

The genes are TRBV28 and TRBJ2-1, with D uncertain. Germline lookup yields CDR1 MDHEN and CDR2 SYDVKM. Between the trimmed V and J ends, which lost 2 bases and 7 bases, there was a span of 12 bases. The CDR3 totals 14 residues. DNA of the CDR3: TGTGCCAGCAGTTTAGCCCGGGTCGGGAATGAGCAGTTCTTC. It translates to CASSLARVGNEQFF. Drawing the rest from reference TRBV28 and TRBJ2-1, the complete variable domain is DVKVTQSSRYLVKRTGEKVFLECVQDMDHENMFWYRQDPGLGLRLIYFSYDVKMKEKGDIPEGYSVSREKKERFSLILESASTNQTSMYLCASSLARVGNEQFFGPGTRLTVL.

This clonotype was seen only a few times. The rearrangement joins TRBV25-1 to TRBJ2-2; 9 positions match TRBD2. CDR1 and CDR2 from the germline V gene are MGHDK and SYGVNS. The trim removed 3 bases at V and 6 bases at J, leaving 5 bases unmatched. The CDR3 loop spans 15 amino acids. The CDR3: CASSDSGRRAGELFF. The CDR3 coding sequence is TGTGCCAGCAGTGATAGCGGGAGAAGGGCCGGGGAGCTGTTTTTT.

This clonotype was counted only a few times. The chain couples TRBV20-1 to TRBJ2-7; TRBD2 aligns across 7 bases. The better agreement between TRBJ2-5 and the DNA end casts doubt on the J call. Germline V gene lookup returns CDR1 DFQATT and CDR2 SNEGSKA (reference sequence). The CDR3 runs to 16 residues. CDR3 in DNA: TGCGGAGCGCGAAAGTCCGGGAGGCCCCTCGGGGAGACCCAGTACTTC. This encodes CGARKSGRPLGETQYF.

Comment on this clonotype: The junction does not match germline at one end; this may be a read error. This rearrangement joins TRBV7-2 to TRBJ2-7; D is ambiguous. The CDR3 is 13 amino acids. CDR1 is SGHTA and CDR2 is FQGNSA in the germline V gene. This CDR3 reads CASSVAGSGEQYF. The CDR3 DNA follows: TGTGCCAGCAGCGTAGCCGGGTCGGGCGAGCAGTACTTC. Using reference TRBV7-2 and TRBJ2-7 for the parts outside the CDR3, the full variable domain is GAGVSQSPSNKVTEKGKDVELRCDPISGHTALYWYRQSLGQGLEFLIYFQGNSAPDKSGLPSDRFSAERTGGSVSTLTIQRTQQEDSAVYLCASSVAGSGEQYFGPGTRLTVT.

This clonotype showed up many times. The genes are TRBV29-1 and TRBJ2-3; the D is unclear. Trimming removed 7 bases from V and 4 bases from J, with 12 bases in between. Germline CDR1 SQVTM, CDR2 ANQGSEA. The CDR3 runs 12 residues. The CDR3 loop is CSDRPGPDTQYF. CDR3 bases: TGCAGCGACCGACCCGGCCCAGATACGCAGTATTTT.

This chain links TRBV29-1 with TRBJ2-2; no clear D gene. The CDR3 loop spans 11 amino acids. Germline assignment: CDR1 SQVTM and CDR2 ANQGSEA. Trimming removed 7 bases at V and 7 bases at J, with 10 bases between. The CDR3 region has the DNA TGCAGCGGATATTCAGGCGGGGAGCTGTTTTTT. This gives the protein CSGYSGGELFF.

The chain has TRBV3-1 and TRBJ1-4; the match to TRBD1 covers 7 bases. The ends lost 3 bases at V and 3 bases at J; junction bases unmatched: 7. The germline gives CDR1 LGHDT, CDR2 YNNKEL (reference sequence). CDR3 length: 16 residues. DNA for the CDR3: TGTGCCAGCAGCCAGGGGGTGGGACAGTCTAATGAAAAACTGTTTTTT. Its translation: CASSQGVGQSNEKLFF.

The V and J genes are TRBV6-2 or TRBV6-3 and TRBJ2-1; D remains ambiguous. Deletions cut 6 bases from V and 2 bases from J, with 5 bases between. Per the germline V gene, CDR1 is MNHEY and CDR2 is SVGEGT. This CDR3 has 12 amino acids. For the CDR3, the DNA is TGTGCCAGCAGGGTTGCCTACAATGAGCAGTTCTTC. Translated: CASRVAYNEQFF.

This clonotype appeared once. The rearrangement uses TRBV3-1 and TRBJ2-4; D is perhaps TRBD2 (7 bases). The J call is in doubt because the DNA end fits TRBJ2-7 better. Germline-derived CDR1 and CDR2 are LGHDT and YNNKEL (reference sequence). CDR3 length: 17 amino acids. The CDR3: CASSQTSWGASGYEQYF. CDR3 nucleotides: TGTGCCAGCAGCCAGACATCCTGGGGGGCTAGCGGTTACGAGCAGTACTTC.